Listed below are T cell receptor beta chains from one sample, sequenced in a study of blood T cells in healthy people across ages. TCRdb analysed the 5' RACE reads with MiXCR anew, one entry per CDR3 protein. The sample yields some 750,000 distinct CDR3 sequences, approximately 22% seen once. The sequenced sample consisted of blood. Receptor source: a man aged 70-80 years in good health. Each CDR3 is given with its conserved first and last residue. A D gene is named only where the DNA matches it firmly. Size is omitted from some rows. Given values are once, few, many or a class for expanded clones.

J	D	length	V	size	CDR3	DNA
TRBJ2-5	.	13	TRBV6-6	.	CASSHGPRETQYF	TGTGCCAGCAGTCATGGTCCCCGGGAGACCCAGTACTTC
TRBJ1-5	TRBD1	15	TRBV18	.	CASSPDRAGFQPQHF	TGTGCCAGCTCACCAGACAGGGCCGGTTTTCAGCCCCAGCATTTT
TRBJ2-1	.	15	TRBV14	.	CASSPLGSVKNEQFF	TGTGCCAGCAGCCCCCTGGGCAGCGTGAAGAATGAGCAGTTCTTC
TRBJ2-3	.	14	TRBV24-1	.	CATSVGGRGDTQYF	TGTGCCACCAGTGTCGGCGGTAGAGGAGATACGCAGTATTTT
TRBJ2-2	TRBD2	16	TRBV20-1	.	CRARELAGGNTGELFF	TGCAGGGCTAGGGAACTAGCGGGAGGGAACACCGGGGAGCTGTTTTTT
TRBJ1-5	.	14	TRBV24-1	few	CATSEGGVIQPQHF	TGTGCCACCAGTGAGGGGGGGGTGATTCAGCCCCAGCATTTT
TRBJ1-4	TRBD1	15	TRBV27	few	CASSPMGQGIEKLFF	TGTGCCAGCAGTCCCATGGGACAGGGGATTGAAAAACTGTTTTTT
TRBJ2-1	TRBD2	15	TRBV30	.	CAWTRTSGGYNEQFF	TGTGCCTGGACCCGGACTAGCGGAGGCTACAATGAGCAGTTCTTC
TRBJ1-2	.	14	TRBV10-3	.	CAISEGGQIYGYTF	TGTGCCATCAGTGAGGGAGGGCAGATCTATGGCTACACCTTC
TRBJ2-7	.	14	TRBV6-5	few	CASSYRGNNYEQYF	TGTGCCAGCAGTTACAGGGGGAATAACTACGAGCAGTACTTC
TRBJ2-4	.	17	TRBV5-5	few	CASSLASLAGPAGIQYF	TGTGCCAGCAGCTTGGCGTCTCTGGCAGGGCCGGCTGGGATTCAGTACTTC
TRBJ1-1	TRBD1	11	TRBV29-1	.	CSVSRDRATFF	TGCAGCGTTTCCCGGGACAGGGCAACTTTCTTT
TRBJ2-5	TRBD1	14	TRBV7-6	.	CASSPRGLRETQYF	TGTGCCAGCAGCCCCAGGGGGCTCAGGGAGACCCAGTACTTC
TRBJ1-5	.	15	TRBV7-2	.	CASSLGVKGDQPQHF	TGTGCCAGCAGCTTAGGGGTAAAAGGCGATCAGCCCCAGCATTTT
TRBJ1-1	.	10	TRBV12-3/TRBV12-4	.	CASSFNRAFF	TGTGCCAGCAGTTTTAACCGAGCTTTCTTT
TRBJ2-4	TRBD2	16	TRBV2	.	CASGGLAGGFSYIQYF	TGTGCCAGCGGTGGACTAGCGGGGGGATTTAGCTACATTCAGTACTTC
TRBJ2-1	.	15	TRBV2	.	CASSEAGGPGNEQFF	TGTGCCAGCAGTGAAGCGGGGGGGCCCGGGAATGAGCAGTTCTTC